These T cell receptor beta chains were read from a single sample in a study of blood T cells in healthy people across ages. Each CDR3 protein gets one entry after TCRdb re-called the 5' RACE reads with MiXCR. The table lists 1.5 million to 2 million distinct CDR3 sequences, 25% to 30% of them singletons. Specimen: blood. All receptors derive from a woman under 40 in good health. CDR3s include the opening cysteine and the closing phenylalanine or tryptophan.

j_call v_call cdr3_aa
TRBJ1-1 TRBV2 CASRSGTQQTPAFF
TRBJ1-1 TRBV6-6 CASSYGRGNLNTEAFF
TRBJ2-3 TRBV4-3 CASSQEVGRTGTDTQYF
TRBJ2-5 TRBV4-1 CASSQVGTSGVTGTQYF
TRBJ2-1 TRBV11-3 CAGGGSNYNEQFF
NA TRBV7-9 CASSSTSGGIEQYF
TRBJ2-5 TRBV20-1 CSARRNRLAGVRETQYF
TRBJ2-5 TRBV11-2 CASSLAAQGETQYF
TRBJ2-1 TRBV6-6 CASTSQRGNNEQFF
TRBJ2-7 TRBV9 CASSGGGGDYEQYF
TRBJ2-3 TRBV2 CASMRTSGGDTQYF
TRBJ1-2 TRBV12-3/TRBV12-4 CATFVNGGADYGYTF
TRBJ2-5 TRBV7-2 CASSLARGYQETQYF
TRBJ1-2 TRBV12-5 CASGHRDYTF
TRBJ1-5 TRBV27 CASSQKATVSNQPQHF
TRBJ1-6 TRBV5-5 CASSSTGTAYNSPLHF
TRBJ2-2 TRBV12-3/TRBV12-4 CASGVVGDYTGELFF
TRBJ1-1 TRBV7-6 CASSLAAECAEAFF
TRBJ1-1 TRBV24-1 CATSDLPLLGAEEAFF
TRBJ2-5 TRBV9 CASSVETGGLQETQYF
TRBJ1-4 TRBV5-1 CASSWDVPPNEKLFF
TRBJ2-1 TRBV5-1 CASSPKVAGGLSEQFF
TRBJ2-1 TRBV4-1 CASSQGEYEQFF
TRBJ2-3 TRBV7-2 CASSVAQGTPDTQYF
TRBJ1-5 TRBV29-1 CSVTDEGNQPQHF
TRBJ2-7 TRBV6-2/TRBV6-3 CASGWGRVNSYEQYF
TRBJ1-1 TRBV2 CASSESTRGTEAFF
TRBJ1-6 TRBV20-1 CSALITGGESPLHF
TRBJ1-5 TRBV20-1 CSARDTSSNQPQHF
TRBJ1-4 TRBV5-1 CASSPGVGGTNEKLFF
TRBJ2-1 TRBV9 CASSPPQGGPYNEQFF
TRBJ2-6 TRBV5-1 CASSLSIGSGANVLTF
TRBJ2-2 TRBV4-3 CASSAMGAGRDTGELFF